This record covers a single T cell receptor (beta chain). V lost 4 bases to trimming and J lost 11 bases; unmatched junction nucleotides: 14. The CDR3 is made up of 14 amino acids. The germline V gene encodes CDR1 SGHRS and CDR2 YFSETQ. In the study's own analysis: Estimated nucleated cell counts came from reference gene primer amplification. Measured with immunoSEQ multiplex PCR; TCRdb has only the in-frame clones, and not every one. Clonal size and the V and J genes are those of that table, whereas D and trimming came from the DNA. The repertoire consists of some 120,000 clones, with roughly 79% occurring once and the leading ten covering over 15%. This sample is drawn from a study of blood T cell repertoires in COVID-19. Study overall: Samples of COVID-19 (acute and convalescent) were obtained from the United States, Italy and Spain. T cells, B-cell-depleted T cells, or PBMCs supplied cDNA or gDNA.

The rearrangement links TRBV5-1 to TRBJ2-7; 8 bases are shared with TRBD1. The TCR sequence derives from a man older than 75 with acute or convalescent COVID-19. Source material: peripheral blood. DNA for the CDR3: TGCGCCAGCAGCACAGGGGGGACTCCTACGAGCAAGTACTTC. This codes for CASSTGGTPTSKYF.